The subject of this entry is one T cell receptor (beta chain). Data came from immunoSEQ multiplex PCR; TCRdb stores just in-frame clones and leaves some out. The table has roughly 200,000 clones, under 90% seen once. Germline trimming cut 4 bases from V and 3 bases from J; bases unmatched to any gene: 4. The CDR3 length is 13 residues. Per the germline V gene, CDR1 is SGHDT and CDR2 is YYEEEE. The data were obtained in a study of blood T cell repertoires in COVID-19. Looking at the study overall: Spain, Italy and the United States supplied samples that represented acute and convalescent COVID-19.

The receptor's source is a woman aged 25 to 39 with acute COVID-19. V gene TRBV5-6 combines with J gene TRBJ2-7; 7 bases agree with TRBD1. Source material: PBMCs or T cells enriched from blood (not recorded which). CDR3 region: CASSPTGVYEQYF. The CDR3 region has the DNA TGTGCCAGCAGCCCCACAGGGGTCTACGAGCAGTACTTC.